This record looks at one T cell receptor (beta chain) sequence and its context. What it binds is not known. These data come from a study of Ad26.COV2.S vaccination and SARS-CoV-2 variants. TCRdb's table, derived via immunoSEQ multiplex PCR, lists solely in-frame clones and lacks some. Of about 350,000 clones listed, 70% to 90% are singletons. Regarding the study as a whole: There was a possibility that the TCR breadth and depth analyses underestimated total T cell responses.

Regarding treatment: around 19 received Ad26.COV2.S at low or high dose, single or two shots; roughly five received placebo; per-sample allocation not given. On day 63 after the first injection, vaccine and placebo recipients gave samples. Participants' vaccine, an Ad26 vector, delivered Wuhan-strain SARS-CoV-2 spike. The CDR3 totals 14 residues. V shed 2 bases, J shed 8 bases, and the junction held 5 bases outside the gene matches. The V gene's germline CDR1 is MDHEN and CDR2 SYDVKM. This clonotype originated in a person aged 18-60 years who received the Ad26.COV2.S COVID-19 vaccine or a placebo. The chain combines TRBV28 with TRBJ2-1, with 8 bases identical to TRBD2. The source material was peripheral blood, sampled in a trial of Ad26.COV2.S vaccine versus placebo. Written as DNA, the CDR3 is TGTGCCAGCAGTTTAGGGCTAGCGGGCTATGAGCAGTTCTTC. Its protein product is CASSLGLAGYEQFF.